This entry features one T cell receptor (beta chain) sequence. Between the trimmed V and J ends, which lost 2 bases and 7 bases, there was a span of 9 bases. Germline loops: CDR1 MNHEY, CDR2 SVGAGI. The CDR3 extends over 12 amino acids. The data stem from a study of blood T cell repertoires in COVID-19. The wider study: Both acute and convalescent COVID-19 samples were obtained from the United States, Italy and Spain. From T cells, B-cell-depleted T cells, or PBMCs came the material, which was cDNA or gDNA.

Some clones are missing from TCRdb's copy, which holds only in-frame ones; the method was immunoSEQ multiplex PCR. The profile covers roughly 330,000 clones, with approximately 90% appearing a single time and about 6% taken by the ten largest. The study assigned cohorts using participant-reported clinical history. The J gene is TRBJ2-7, the V gene TRBV6-5; a weak D match, TRBD2 (6 bases). Sequencing used PBMCs or T cells enriched from blood (not recorded which). The source of this sequence is a woman aged 25 to 39 who had recovered from COVID-19. The CDR3 loop reads CASSYRGREQYF. DNA of the CDR3: TGTGCCAGCAGTTACCGAGGGAGGGAGCAGTACTTC.